One sample yielded the 14 T cell receptor beta chains listed below, sequenced in a study of Ad26.COV2.S vaccination and SARS-CoV-2 variants. Treatment noted: 19 received Ad26.COV2.S at low or high dose, single or two shots; about five received placebo; per-sample allocation not given. The investigators took samples on day 63 after the first vaccine or placebo injection. Produced via immunoSEQ multiplex PCR; TCRdb's table is partial and in-frame only. The sample contains some 300,000 clones, 70% to 90% of which appear only once. The sample in question was peripheral blood, obtained in a trial of Ad26.COV2.S vaccine versus placebo. The receptors originated from a person between 18 and 65 years old who received the Ad26.COV2.S COVID-19 vaccine or a placebo.

The chain recombines TRBV24-1 with TRBJ1-4; D remains ambiguous. CDR1 is KGHDR, CDR2 SFDVKD, per germline. The length of the CDR3 is 14 residues. Trimming removed 4 bases from V and 4 bases from J, with 9 bases in between. The chain's CDR3 is CATSDPRVNEKLFF. The CDR3 DNA reads as TGTGCCACCAGTGACCCAAGGGTTAATGAAAAACTGTTTTTT.

V and J are TRBV28 and TRBJ2-7, with 11 positions matching TRBD1. The CDR3 is made up of 17 amino acids. Germline V gene lookup returns CDR1 MDHEN and CDR2 SYDVKM. The V segment lost 4 bases and the J segment 7 bases; nucleotides outside the gene matches: 15. The CDR3 DNA reads as TGTGCCAGCAGTTCCTCCGTTCCGGGACAGGGGGATTTAGAGCAGTACTTC. This encodes CASSSSVPGQGDLEQYF.

This chain joins TRBV28 and TRBJ1-6, with D perhaps TRBD1 (5 bases). CDR1 MDHEN and CDR2 SYDVKM come from the germline V gene. The CDR3 contains 15 residues. Between the trimmed V and J ends, which lost 7 bases and 7 bases, there was a span of 17 bases. For the CDR3, the DNA is TGTGCCAGCATTTCTCATCGGCAGGGAAATTCACCCCTCCACTTT. It encodes CASISHRQGNSPLHF.

The J gene is TRBJ2-2, the V gene TRBV27; D possibly matches TRBD1 or TRBD2 (5 bases each). V lost 6 bases and J 6 bases, leaving 17 bases between the germline ends. Germline CDR1 MNHEY, CDR2 SMNVEV (reference sequence). The CDR3 contains 15 residues. CDR3 in DNA: TGTGCCAGCAGACCGGGACGCATAACAGCCGGGGAGCTGTTTTTT. Translated, it gives CASRPGRITAGELFF.

The V gene is TRBV12-3 or TRBV12-4, the J gene TRBJ2-7; TRBD1 aligns across 9 bases. This CDR3 region has 13 residues. Unmatched junction bases numbered 3, after V lost 3 bases and J lost 6 bases. The CDR3 DNA reads TGTGCCAGCAGTTTCGGGACAGGGCGCGAGCAGTACTTC. Translation gives CASSFGTGREQYF.

The J gene is TRBJ2-7, the V gene TRBV25-1, with a possible D match to TRBD1 (5 bases). The CDR3 runs 12 residues. The V gene lost 6 bases and the J gene lost 7 bases, with 13 bases spanning the gap. CDR1 is MGHDK, CDR2 SYGVNS, per germline. CDR3 loop: CASRQGLGEQYF. For the CDR3, the DNA is TGTGCCAGCAGGCAGGGTTTGGGGGAGCAGTACTTC.

The gene calls are TRBV19 and TRBJ1-6; D may be TRBD1 (5 bases). The CDR3 is 16 amino acids. The V gene's germline CDR1 is LNHDA and CDR2 SQIVND (reference sequence). Between the trimmed V and J ends, which lost 3 bases and 0 bases, there was a span of 9 bases. CDR3: CASSMGESSYNSPLHF. In DNA form, the CDR3 reads TGTGCCAGTAGTATGGGGGAGAGCTCCTATAATTCACCCCTCCACTTT.

V and J are TRBV18 and TRBJ2-7, with TRBD2 matching 10 bases. The CDR3 covers 18 residues. The V segment lost 8 bases and the J segment 6 bases; nucleotides outside the gene matches: 22. From germline, CDR1 is KGHSH and CDR2 LQKENI. This chain's CDR3 is CASHHGASGGPRRSEQYF. CDR3 DNA sequence: TGTGCCAGCCACCATGGGGCTAGCGGGGGACCGCGACGGTCCGAGCAGTACTTC.

This clone was counted a single time. The V gene is TRBV7-2, the J gene TRBJ1-2; 11 bases are a match to TRBD1. With V trimmed by 5 bases and J by 8 bases, 13 bases remained unmatched. Germline CDR1 reads SGHTA; CDR2 reads FQGNSA. The CDR3 loop spans 16 amino acids. This CDR3 reads CASSLQGTGTGGGYTF. The CDR3 coding sequence is TGTGCCAGCAGCCTTCAAGGCACCGGGACAGGGGGAGGCTACACCTTC.

The chain links TRBV6-5 to TRBJ2-2; TRBD2 agrees at 8 bases. The trim removed 6 bases at V and 2 bases at J, leaving 2 bases unmatched. The CDR3 is 14 amino acids. Germline V gives CDR1 MNHEY, CDR2 SVGAGI. In DNA form, the CDR3 reads TGTGCCAGCAGACTAGCGGAAAACACCGGGGAGCTGTTTTTT. Its protein product is CASRLAENTGELFF.

V gene TRBV10-1 combines with J gene TRBJ1-1, with TRBD1 as a possible D gene (5 bases). V lost 2 bases and J 5 bases, leaving 9 bases between the germline ends. The germline V gene has CDR1 WNHNN and CDR2 SYGVQD (reference sequence). The CDR3 spans 13 residues. CDR3 bases: TGCGCCAGCAGTGAGGACAGTTTAACTGAAGCTTTCTTT. It translates to CASSEDSLTEAFF.

The chain carries TRBV7-9 and TRBJ1-2; tentatively, D is TRBD1 (5 bases). CDR1 is SEHNR, CDR2 FQNEAQ, per germline (reference sequence). This CDR3 comprises 15 residues. Trimming left V 1 base short and J 5 bases short, with 14 bases between. This chain's CDR3 is CASSLGQGTGYGYTF. Here the CDR3 DNA reads TGTGCCAGCAGCTTAGGTCAGGGAACTGGTTATGGCTACACCTTC.

The J gene is TRBJ2-3, the V gene TRBV7-2; D unresolved. This CDR3 comprises 15 residues. Trimming took off 5 bases at V and 0 bases at J, with 12 bases between the two ends. Per the germline V gene, CDR1 is SGHTA and CDR2 is FQGNSA. CDR3 region: CASSPRPLSTDTQYF. CDR3 bases: TGTGCCAGCAGCCCCCGACCCCTGAGCACAGATACGCAGTATTTT.

V and J are TRBV2 and TRBJ1-4; 10 bases align to TRBD1. The V gene's germline CDR1 is SNHLY and CDR2 FYNNEI. The junction had 3 bases not matched to a gene; V was cut back by 7 bases and J by 4 bases. The CDR3 totals 14 residues. CDR3 DNA sequence: TGTGCCAGCAAACGGGACAGGGGTAATGAAAAACTGTTTTTT. This translates into CASKRDRGNEKLFF.